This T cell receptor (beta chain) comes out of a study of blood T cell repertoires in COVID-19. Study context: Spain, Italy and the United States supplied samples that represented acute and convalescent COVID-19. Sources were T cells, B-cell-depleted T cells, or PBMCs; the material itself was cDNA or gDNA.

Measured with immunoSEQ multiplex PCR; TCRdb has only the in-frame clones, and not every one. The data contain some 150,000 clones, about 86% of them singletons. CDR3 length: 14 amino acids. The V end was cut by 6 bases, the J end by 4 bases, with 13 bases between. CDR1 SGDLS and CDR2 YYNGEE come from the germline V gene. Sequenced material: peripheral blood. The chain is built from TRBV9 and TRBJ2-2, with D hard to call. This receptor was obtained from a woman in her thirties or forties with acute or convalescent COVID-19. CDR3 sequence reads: CASTPSPSTGELFF. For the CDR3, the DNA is TGTGCCAGCACCCCCTCTCCCTCCACCGGGGAGCTGTTTTTT.